This T cell receptor beta chain comes out of a study of identical twins. This clonotype was counted only a few times. The germline gives CDR1 SEHNR, CDR2 FQNEAQ (reference sequence). V lost 8 bases and J 6 bases, leaving 17 bases between the germline ends. The CDR3 has 13 amino acids. Carrying unique molecular identifiers, the cDNA also gained a universal primer site through template switching. One entry per CDR3 protein, called by TCRdb with MiXCR from the 5' RACE reads. The sample lists 700,000 or so distinct CDR3 sequences, 21% occurring once. Separately, the same data were catalogued under a study of T cells expressing NK-cell markers. As reported in that work: TCR beta repertoires came from sorted CD3+CD56+NKG2C+, CD3+CD56+NKG2C- and CD3+CD56-NKG2C+ T cells.

The sequenced sample consisted of PBMCs. This receptor was identified in a woman under 30 in good health. V usage is TRBV7-9 and J usage is TRBJ2-7, with D tentatively TRBD1 (6 bases). The CDR3 DNA sequence: TGTGCCAGCGGCTCGGACAGCTGGGGCGAGCAGTACTTC. This codes for CASGSDSWGEQYF.